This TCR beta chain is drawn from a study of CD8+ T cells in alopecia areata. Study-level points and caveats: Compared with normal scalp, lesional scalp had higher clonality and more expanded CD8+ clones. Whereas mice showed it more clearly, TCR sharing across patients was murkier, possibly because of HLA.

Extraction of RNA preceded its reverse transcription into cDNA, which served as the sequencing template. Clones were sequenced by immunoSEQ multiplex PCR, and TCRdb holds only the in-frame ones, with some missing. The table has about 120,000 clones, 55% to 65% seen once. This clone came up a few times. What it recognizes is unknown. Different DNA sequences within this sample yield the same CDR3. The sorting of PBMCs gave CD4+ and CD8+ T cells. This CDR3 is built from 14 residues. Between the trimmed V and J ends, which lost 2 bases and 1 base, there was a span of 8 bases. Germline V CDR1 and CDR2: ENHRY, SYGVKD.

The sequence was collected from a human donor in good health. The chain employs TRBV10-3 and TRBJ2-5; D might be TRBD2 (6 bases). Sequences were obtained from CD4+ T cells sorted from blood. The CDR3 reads CAISERGAQETQYF. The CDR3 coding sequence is TGTGCCATCAGTGAGCGCGGGGCCCAAGAGACCCAGTACTTC.